The subject of this entry is one T cell receptor beta chain. The junction and the germline gene differ at one end; a read error may be behind it. The sample contains more than one DNA sequence encoding this CDR3. These data come from a study of blood T cell repertoires in COVID-19. Study summary: Acute and convalescent COVID-19 samples came from the United States, Italy and Spain. T cells, B-cell-depleted T cells, or PBMCs supplied cDNA or gDNA.

The germline V gene encodes CDR1 SGHTA and CDR2 FQGNSA. This CDR3 is 14 amino acids long. As processed by the authors: Reference gene primer amplification gave estimated nucleated cell counts. TCRdb's table, derived via immunoSEQ multiplex PCR, lists solely in-frame clones and lacks some. The V and J calls and clone size were taken over from that table, and D and trimming were inferred from the DNA. The sample carries 150,000 to 180,000 clones, approximately 86% recorded once. The source material was peripheral blood. The receptor comes from a woman in her 70s with acute or convalescent COVID-19. The V call is TRBV7-2, the J call TRBJ1-5, with TRBD1 as a possible D gene (5 bases). The CDR3 coding sequence is TGTGCCAGCAGCTTAAGCCAGGGCAACCAGCCCCAGCATTTT. Translation gives CASSLSQGNQPQHF.